Presented here are 31 T cell receptor beta chains from one specimen sequenced in a study of blood T cell repertoires in COVID-19. TCRdb's table, derived via immunoSEQ multiplex PCR, lists solely in-frame clones and lacks some. The table includes around 380,000 clones, around 87% detected once. Sequenced sample: PBMCs or T cells enriched from blood (not recorded which). The origin of the receptors is a man aged 30 to 45 who had recovered from COVID-19.

This chain uses TRBV7-9 with TRBJ2-5; 7 bases match TRBD1. This CDR3 region has 13 residues. Trimming removed 2 bases from V and 5 bases from J; junction bases left unmatched: 2. In germline, CDR1 is SEHNR, CDR2 FQNEAQ (reference sequence). In nucleotides, the CDR3 is TGTGCCAGCAGCTTAATACAGGGGGAGACCCAGTACTTC. It translates to CASSLIQGETQYF.

The rearrangement links TRBV12-5 to TRBJ2-1; 9 positions match TRBD2. J lost 4 bases, V lost 7 bases, and 8 bases had no gene match. Germline V gives CDR1 LGHNT, CDR2 FRNRAP. The CDR3 is made up of 15 amino acids. The CDR3 DNA is TGTGCTAGTGCCATTAAACTAGCGGGTTACAATGAGCAGTTCTTC. As protein: CASAIKLAGYNEQFF.

The V gene is TRBV7-2, the J gene TRBJ1-2, with D hard to call. The V and J ends lost 2 bases and 8 bases respectively, with 9 bases between them. The CDR3 is 12 residues long. Germline V gives CDR1 SGHTA, CDR2 FQGNSA. The DNA for the CDR3 is TGTGCCAGCAGCTTAATGGCAGTGGGCTACACCTTC. It specifies CASSLMAVGYTF.

As concerns this clone: An end of the junction differs from the germline gene, which may be a read error. The J gene is TRBJ2-4, the V gene TRBV4-2, with a weak D call TRBD1 (6 bases). This CDR3 has 13 amino acids. CDR1 LGHNA and CDR2 YNFKEQ come from the germline V gene. The CDR3 nucleotides read TGTGCCAGCAGCCAAGAGCCTACACAGGGTATCCGTTTC. Amino acids: CASSQEPTQGIRF.

V and J are TRBV11-2 and TRBJ2-7, with D hard to call. Germline assignment: CDR1 SGHAT and CDR2 FQNNGV. The V end lost 1 base, the J end lost 3 bases, and 10 bases lay between the germline ends. This CDR3 contains 14 residues. CDR3 residues: CASSLAPTDYEQYF. CDR3 nucleotides: TGTGCCAGCAGCTTAGCGCCGACTGACTACGAGCAGTACTTC.

CDR3: CASSERYGYTF. The DNA of the CDR3 is TGTGCCAGTAGCGAGCGCTATGGCTACACCTTC. The rearrangement joins TRBV19 to TRBJ1-2; D is undetermined. This CDR3 comprises 11 residues. The ends were cut back, 6 bases at V and 4 bases at J, with 6 bases in the middle. Germline V CDR1 and CDR2: LNHDA, SQIVND (reference sequence).

V gene TRBV25-1 combines with J gene TRBJ2-1; D is ambiguous. Germline CDR1 reads MGHDK; CDR2 reads SYGVNS. The CDR3 runs 13 residues. Trimming took off 5 bases at V and 4 bases at J, with 9 bases between the two ends. In nucleotides, the CDR3 is TGTGCCAGCAGTCCGACACGATACAATGAGCAGTTCTTC. The encoded protein is CASSPTRYNEQFF.

To note about this clone: The sample holds other DNA sequences that translate to the same CDR3. The rearrangement uses TRBV7-2 and TRBJ2-1; no clear D gene. V lost 1 base and J lost 1, with 8 bases in between. The CDR3 is 15 residues long. Looked up from germline, CDR1 is SGHTA and CDR2 is FQGNSA. The CDR3 protein is CASSLGAGSYNEQFF. The CDR3 DNA reads as TGTGCCAGCAGCTTAGGTGCAGGTTCCTACAATGAGCAGTTCTTC.

This sequence joins TRBV25-1 and TRBJ1-2; D remains ambiguous. The germline CDR1 and CDR2 sequences are MGHDK and SYGVNS. V was pared by 2 bases and J by 4 bases, with 8 bases between. There are 13 residues in the CDR3. CDR3 in amino acids: CASSERGFYGYTF. The CDR3 DNA reads as TGTGCCAGCAGTGAACGAGGGTTCTATGGCTACACCTTC.

The chain employs TRBV7-9 and TRBJ1-2, with D unresolved. Germline V gene data show CDR1 as SEHNR and CDR2 as FQNEAQ (reference sequence). Deletions cut 6 bases from V and 4 bases from J, with 9 bases between. CDR3 length: 12 residues. CDR3 bases: TGTGCCAGCAGTAATCCGGGCTATGGCTACACCTTC. Amino acid sequence: CASSNPGYGYTF.

In DNA form, the CDR3 reads TGTGCCAGCAGTGAGGACAGGGGGGGACAGCCCCAGCATTTT. Amino acids: CASSEDRGGQPQHF. The chain carries TRBV2 and TRBJ1-5; TRBD1 matches 10 bases. The CDR3 is 14 amino acids. Per germline, CDR1 SNHLY and CDR2 FYNNEI. V was pared by 3 bases and J by 7 bases, with 3 bases of the junction left unmatched.

This clone was observed a single time. The sample holds other DNA sequences that translate to the same CDR3. This sequence joins TRBV5-1 and TRBJ1-2; 7 positions agree with TRBD1. The V gene end was trimmed by 4 bases and the J gene end by 0 bases; junction bases not matched to a gene: 3. This CDR3 is built from 14 residues. Germline CDR1 reads SGHRS; CDR2 reads YFSETQ. The CDR3 DNA is TGCGCCAGCAGCGCTGGGACAGCTAACTATGGCTACACCTTC. Its translation: CASSAGTANYGYTF.

This chain connects TRBV6-5 to TRBJ2-2, with 7 nucleotides matching TRBD1. Trimming removed 6 bases from V and 6 bases from J; junction bases left unmatched: 7. Germline CDR1 is MNHEY and CDR2 is SVGAGI. This CDR3 has 14 amino acids. CDR3 loop: CASRNRGQAGELFF. The CDR3 region has the DNA TGTGCCAGCAGGAACAGGGGTCAGGCCGGGGAGCTGTTTTTT.

This clone was detected once. The chain is built from TRBV2 and TRBJ2-3, with D tentatively TRBD1 (6 bases). V shed 7 bases and J shed 6 bases, with 14 bases lying between them. Germline CDR1 is SNHLY and CDR2 is FYNNEI. The CDR3 has 13 residues. The CDR3 loop is CASKREQGDTQYF. The CDR3, as DNA: TGTGCCAGCAAACGAGAGCAGGGGGATACGCAGTATTTT.

The DNA for the CDR3 is TGTGCCTGGAGGCCGGGGGGGGCCTATCCTGAAAAACTGTTTTTT. It specifies CAWRPGGAYPEKLFF. The rearrangement links TRBV30 to TRBJ1-4, with D perhaps matching TRBD1 (6 bases). V was cut by 3 bases and J by 7 bases, with 18 bases left in between. Germline CDR1 is GTSNPN and CDR2 is SVGIG (reference sequence). The CDR3 is 15 residues long.

The chain recombines TRBV7-9 with TRBJ2-1; tentative D call: TRBD1 (5 bases). The CDR3 length is 15 residues. The V and J ends lost 2 bases and 0 bases respectively, with 8 bases between them. The germline gives CDR1 SEHNR, CDR2 FQNEAQ (reference sequence). CDR3 nucleotides: TGTGCCAGCAGCTTACCCAGGGCCTCCTACAATGAGCAGTTCTTC. This codes for CASSLPRASYNEQFF.

The chain couples TRBV23-1 to TRBJ2-3, with TRBD2 matching over 11 bases. TRBV23-1 is an open reading frame whose function is uncertain. This CDR3 is built from 18 residues. J gave up 5 bases and V 4 bases, and 14 bases lay outside the gene matches. CDR3 residues: CASSPYHRLAGFRDTQYF. The DNA for the CDR3 is TGCGCCAGCAGTCCGTACCACCGACTAGCGGGGTTCAGAGATACGCAGTATTTT.

The gene calls are TRBV7-9 and TRBJ1-3, with 7 bases lining up with TRBD1. In germline, CDR1 is SEHNR, CDR2 FQNEAQ (reference sequence). The CDR3 extends over 16 amino acids. Trimming at V came to 6 bases and at J to 3 bases, leaving 11 bases not matched to a gene. CDR3 coding DNA: TGTGCCAGCAGTCGACCTGGGACAGCGAGTGGAAACACCATATATTTT. It encodes CASSRPGTASGNTIYF.

This clone was detected once. This chain joins TRBV9 and TRBJ1-5; maybe TRBD1 (6 bases). This CDR3 region has 15 residues. In germline, CDR1 is SGDLS, CDR2 YYNGEE. Trimming removed 3 bases from V and 1 base from J, with 11 bases in between. Written as DNA, the CDR3 is TGTGCCAGCAGCGCCCTGGGACAAAGCAATCAGCCCCAGCATTTT. Protein: CASSALGQSNQPQHF.

The chain is built from TRBV4-1 and TRBJ2-2, with TRBD2 matching over 11 bases. Germline CDR1 and CDR2: MGHRA and YSYEKL. The CDR3 covers 15 residues. J gave up 9 bases and V 1 base, and 4 bases lay outside the gene matches. This CDR3 is CASSQALAGGWELFF. DNA for the CDR3: TGCGCCAGCAGCCAAGCCCTAGCGGGGGGCTGGGAGCTGTTTTTT.

The genes are TRBV5-1 and TRBJ1-6; 8 nucleotides align to TRBD1. The CDR3 is 16 residues long. Germline V CDR1 and CDR2: SGHRS, YFSETQ. J gave up 2 bases and V 4 bases, and 5 bases lay outside the gene matches. CDR3 nucleotides: TGCGCCAGCAGCCGACAGGGGACTACCTATAATTCACCCCTCCACTTT. Protein: CASSRQGTTYNSPLHF.

This sequence joins TRBV19 and TRBJ1-5; D is possibly TRBD1 (5 bases). V was clipped by 7 bases and J by 4 bases, with 20 bases between them. Per the germline V gene, CDR1 is LNHDA and CDR2 is SQIVND (reference sequence). The CDR3 is 16 residues long. CDR3 nucleotide sequence: TGTGCCAGTACTAAGATGGACGGACACCTAAATCAGCCCCAGCATTTT. It codes for CASTKMDGHLNQPQHF. Complete variable domain (other parts from reference TRBV19 and TRBJ1-5): DGGITQSPKYLFRKEGQNVTLSCEQNLNHDAMYWYRQDPGQGLRLIYYSQIVNDFQKGDIAEGYSVSREKKESFPLTVTSAQKNPTAFYLCASTKMDGHLNQPQHFGDGTRLSIL.

The rearrangement uses TRBV7-9 and TRBJ1-6; tentative D call: TRBD1 (6 bases). Per germline, CDR1 SEHNR and CDR2 FQNEAQ (reference sequence). Trimming pared 5 bases from V and 8 bases from J, leaving 19 bases between. The CDR3 sequence is 16 residues long. The CDR3 bases are TGTGCCAGCAGCAGACCTTACAGGGCCCTGGATTCACCCCTCCACTTT. Its protein product is CASSRPYRALDSPLHF.

Of note for this clone: Additional DNA sequences in this sample encode the identical CDR3. V gene TRBV6-1 combines with J gene TRBJ2-1; 9 bases match TRBD2. V dropped 4 bases and J dropped 4; count of bases not matched to a gene: 2. The length of the CDR3 is 14 residues. Germline lookup yields CDR1 MNHNS and CDR2 SASEGT. The CDR3 loop is CASSVAGGYNEQFF. CDR3 bases: TGTGCCAGCAGTGTTGCGGGGGGGTACAATGAGCAGTTCTTC.

This clone has only one observation. The V call is TRBV18, the J call TRBJ1-4; D might be TRBD1 (5 bases). The CDR3 is 15 residues long. Germline values: CDR1 KGHSH, CDR2 LQKENI. Trimming removed 4 bases from V and 8 bases from J, with 17 bases in between. CDR3 bases: TGTGCCAGCTCACGAGGCGTCGGGGGTAGCGAAAAACTGTTTTTT. It codes for CASSRGVGGSEKLFF.

The chain combines TRBV5-4 with TRBJ1-2; the match to TRBD1 covers 10 bases. The CDR3 spans 15 residues. Trimming removed 4 bases from V and 8 bases from J; junction bases left unmatched: 11. The germline V gene encodes CDR1 SGHNT and CDR2 YYREEE (reference sequence). The CDR3 region is CASSRGQGQSVGYTF. The CDR3 DNA reads as TGTGCCAGCAGCAGGGGACAGGGGCAGAGTGTGGGCTACACCTTC.

The chain uses TRBV28 and TRBJ1-4; D gene uncertain. Germline assignment: CDR1 MDHEN and CDR2 SYDVKM. Trimming shortened V by 5 bases and J by 8 bases, and 18 bases separated the two germline ends. The CDR3 covers 15 residues. The CDR3 loop is CASSIGRGSGEKLFF. CDR3 nucleotides: TGTGCCAGCAGTATAGGACGGGGTTCGGGGGAAAAACTGTTTTTT.

Note on this clone: The identical CDR3 is also encoded by other nucleotide sequences in the sample. The rearrangement uses TRBV12-3 or TRBV12-4 and TRBJ2-5; D may be TRBD2 (5 bases). This CDR3 has 13 amino acids. The germline V and J ends were trimmed by 6 bases and 2 bases, with 10 bases remaining between them. CDR3 nucleotide sequence: TGTGCCAGCAGCAAAGGACTGCAAGAGACCCAGTACTTC. It yields the protein CASSKGLQETQYF.

CDR3 sequence: CASSLIYRTGDGYTF. The DNA of the CDR3 is TGTGCCAGCAGCTTAATATACAGGACGGGCGATGGCTACACCTTC. The chain combines TRBV7-8 with TRBJ1-2; possible D gene TRBD1, 5 bases. The CDR3 is made up of 15 amino acids. Trimming removed 2 bases at V and 6 bases at J, with 16 bases between. Germline assignment: CDR1 SGHVS and CDR2 FQNEAQ.

The genes are TRBV6-2 or TRBV6-3 and TRBJ2-2, with D tentatively TRBD1 (5 bases). CDR3 length equals 15 residues. Germline V lookup: CDR1 MNHEY, CDR2 SVGEGT. V dropped 0 bases and J dropped 4 bases, with 9 bases sitting between them. CDR3 sequence reads: CASSYSPGSTGELFF. The CDR3 DNA reads as TGTGCCAGCAGTTACTCTCCAGGGTCCACCGGGGAGCTGTTTTTT.

The V and J genes are TRBV15 and TRBJ2-7, with a possible D match to TRBD1 (5 bases). This CDR3 contains 15 residues. Germline V gene data show CDR1 as LNHNV and CDR2 as YYDKDF (reference sequence). V was cut by 6 bases and J by 7 bases, with 22 bases left in between. The CDR3 loop reads CATSQGAGLVREQYF. In nucleotides, the CDR3 is TGTGCCACCAGTCAAGGGGCAGGGCTCGTGAGGGAGCAGTACTTC.